The subject of this entry is one T cell receptor beta chain. Per donor, one heparinised blood draw averaged roughly 120 mL. Naive, central memory, regulatory and stem cell-like memory cells within the CD4+ compartment were sorted using CD45RO/CCR7/CD25/CD127/CD95/CD27. This entry belongs to a study of beta chain features in type 1 diabetes. Expressed TCRB transcripts were sequenced because the entire RNA isolate underwent reverse transcription. The study sequenced naive, central memory and regulatory T cell samples to an average of roughly 3.4 million reads. Profiled with immunoSEQ multiplex PCR; TCRdb holds only in-frame clones, not every one. This table holds fewer than 400,000 clones, roughly 8% found once. The sequencing sample was made of central memory CD4+ T cells from blood. The receptor's source is a woman younger than 30 in good health.

CDR3 coding DNA: TGTGCCAGTAGTATAGGGGGGGGCTACAGCCAGCCCCAGCATTTT. Translation: CASSIGGGYSQPQHF. The chain links TRBV19 to TRBJ1-5; the D gene is possibly TRBD1 (6 bases). V lost 1 base and J 7 bases, leaving 14 bases between the germline ends. The CDR3 sequence is 15 residues long. The V gene's germline CDR1 is LNHDA and CDR2 SQIVND (reference sequence).